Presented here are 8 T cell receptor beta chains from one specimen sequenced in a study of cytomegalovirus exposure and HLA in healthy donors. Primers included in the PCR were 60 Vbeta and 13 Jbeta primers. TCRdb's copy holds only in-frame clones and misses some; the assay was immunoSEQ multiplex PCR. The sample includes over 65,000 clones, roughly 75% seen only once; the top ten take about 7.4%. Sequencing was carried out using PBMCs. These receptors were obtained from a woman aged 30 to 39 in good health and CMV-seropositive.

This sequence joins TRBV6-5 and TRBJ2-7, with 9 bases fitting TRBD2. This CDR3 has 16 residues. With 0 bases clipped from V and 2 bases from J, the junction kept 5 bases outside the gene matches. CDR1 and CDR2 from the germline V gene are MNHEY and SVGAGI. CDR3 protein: CASSYSWGGRAYEQYF. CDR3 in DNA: TGTGCCAGCAGTTACTCGTGGGGCGGGAGGGCCTACGAGCAGTACTTC.

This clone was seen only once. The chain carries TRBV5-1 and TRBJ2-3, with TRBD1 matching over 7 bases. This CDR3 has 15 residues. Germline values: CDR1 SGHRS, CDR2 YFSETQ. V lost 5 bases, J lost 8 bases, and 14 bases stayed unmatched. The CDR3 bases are TGCGCCAGCAGACTCGGACAGGAGGCCTTTGGTACGCAGTATTTT. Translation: CASRLGQEAFGTQYF.

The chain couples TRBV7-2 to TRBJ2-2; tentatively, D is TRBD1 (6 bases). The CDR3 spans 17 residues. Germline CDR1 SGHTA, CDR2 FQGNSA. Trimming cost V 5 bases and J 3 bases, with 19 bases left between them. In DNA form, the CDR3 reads TGTGCCAGCAGCCCCAGACACACAGGGCGTTACACCGGGGAGCTGTTTTTT. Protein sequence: CASSPRHTGRYTGELFF.

CDR3 nucleotides: TGTGCCAGCAGTTTATGGGCGTCCGGGGAGCTGTTTTTT. It specifies CASSLWASGELFF. The chain is built from TRBV27 and TRBJ2-2; D call uncertain. V gave up 1 base and J gave up 6 bases, with 6 bases separating them. This CDR3 has 13 residues. Germline CDR1 is MNHEY and CDR2 is SMNVEV (reference sequence).

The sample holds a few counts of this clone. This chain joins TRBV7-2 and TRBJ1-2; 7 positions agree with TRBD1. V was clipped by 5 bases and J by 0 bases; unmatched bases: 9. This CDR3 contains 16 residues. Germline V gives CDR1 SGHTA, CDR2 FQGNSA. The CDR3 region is CASSPTRQGANYGYTF. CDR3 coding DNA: TGTGCCAGCAGCCCCACTAGACAGGGAGCTAACTATGGCTACACCTTC. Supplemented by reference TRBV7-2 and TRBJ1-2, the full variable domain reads GAGVSQSPSNKVTEKGKDVELRCDPISGHTALYWYRQSLGQGLEFLIYFQGNSAPDKSGLPSDRFSAERTGGSVSTLTIQRTQQEDSAVYLCASSPTRQGANYGYTFGSGTRLTVV.

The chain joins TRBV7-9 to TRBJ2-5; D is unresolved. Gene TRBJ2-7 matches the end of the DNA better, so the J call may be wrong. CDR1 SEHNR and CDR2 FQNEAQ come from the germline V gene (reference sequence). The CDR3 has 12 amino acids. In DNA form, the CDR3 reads TGTGCCAGCTCCTCGATACTCTACGAGCAGTACTTC. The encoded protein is CASSSILYEQYF.

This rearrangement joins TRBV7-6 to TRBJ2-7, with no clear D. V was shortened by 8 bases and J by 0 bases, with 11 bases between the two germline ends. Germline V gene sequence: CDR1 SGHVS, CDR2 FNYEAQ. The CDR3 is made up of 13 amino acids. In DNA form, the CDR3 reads TGTGCCAGCGCTCGCTCCAGCTCCTACGAGCAGTACTTC. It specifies CASARSSSYEQYF. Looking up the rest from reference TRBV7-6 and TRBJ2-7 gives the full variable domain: GAGVSQSPRYKVTKRGQDVALRCDPISGHVSLYWYRQALGQGPEFLTYFNYEAQQDKSGLPNDRFSAERPEGSISTLTIQRTEQRDSAMYRCASARSSSYEQYFGPGTRLTVT.

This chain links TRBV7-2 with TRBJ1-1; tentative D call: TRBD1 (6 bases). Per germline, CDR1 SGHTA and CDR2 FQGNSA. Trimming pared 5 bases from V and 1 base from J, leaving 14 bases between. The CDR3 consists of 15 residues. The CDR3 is CASSVQGGGNTEAFF. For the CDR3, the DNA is TGTGCCAGCAGCGTACAGGGAGGGGGGAACACTGAAGCTTTCTTT.